These 20 T cell receptor beta chains were sequenced from one sample in a study of CD8+ T cells in alopecia areata (dated by TCRdb to the late 2010s). Libraries were built with the immunoSEQ multiplex PCR assay. For TCR sequencing, RNA was extracted from every sample and reverse transcribed into cDNA to serve as template. The table was pulled from immuneACCESS by TCRdb, which kept in-frame rearrangements only. Such tables lose some clones; where checked, under half of the loss comes from unresolved V genes, and the rest has no known cause. This sample gives 90,000 to 150,000 clones in total; roughly 66% of them show up just once. Around 2.7% of the sample is in the top ten clones. The sample consisted of CD4+ T cells sorted from blood. Receptor source: a human donor in good health.

The chain carries TRBV7-9 and TRBJ2-7; a weak D match, TRBD1 (6 bases). V was pared by 1 base and J by 0 bases, with 10 bases between. This CDR3 region has 15 residues. Germline lookup yields CDR1 SEHNR and CDR2 FQNEAQ (reference sequence). The CDR3 bases are TGTGCCAGCAGCTTAGATCGGACAGCCTCCTACGAGCAGTACTTC. Amino acid sequence: CASSLDRTASYEQYF.

This sequence joins TRBV7-9 and TRBJ2-1; weak D call: TRBD2 (5 bases). V was cut by 5 bases and J by 5 bases, with 10 bases left in between. The germline V gene encodes CDR1 SEHNR and CDR2 FQNEAQ (reference sequence). The CDR3 extends over 13 amino acids. Written as DNA, the CDR3 is TGTGCCAGCAGCGACGGACTGGACAATGAGCAGTTCTTC. Its translation is CASSDGLDNEQFF.

The rearrangement uses TRBV29-1 and TRBJ1-6, with D possibly matching TRBD1 (6 bases). CDR1 is SQVTM and CDR2 is ANQGSEA in the germline V gene. CDR3 length: 14 residues. V was trimmed by 6 bases and J by 8 bases, leaving 17 bases between them. CDR3 coding DNA: TGCAGCGTCCGGATAGGGGGTGTTGATTCACCCCTCCACTTT. Translation: CSVRIGGVDSPLHF.

The chain carries TRBV10-3 and TRBJ1-2; D uncertain. Germline-derived CDR1 and CDR2 are ENHRY and SYGVKD. V was clipped by 2 bases and J by 4 bases, with 8 bases between them. CDR3 length: 13 residues. CDR3 bases: TGTGCCATCAGTGAGAGGGTAGGCTATGGCTACACCTTC. Protein sequence: CAISERVGYGYTF.

The sample holds one count of this clone. V is TRBV29-1 and J is TRBJ1-1; possible D gene TRBD1, 6 bases. CDR1 and CDR2 (germline): SQVTM, ANQGSEA. The CDR3 is 13 amino acids. V lost 5 bases to trimming and J lost 0 bases, with 10 bases between them. The CDR3 DNA follows: TGCAGCGTTACAGGGACCATGAACACTGAAGCTTTCTTT. This codes for CSVTGTMNTEAFF.

The rearrangement joins TRBV29-1 to TRBJ2-3; TRBD1 might be the D (6 bases). Trimming removed 2 bases from V and 6 bases from J, with 15 bases in between. The CDR3 loop spans 14 amino acids. Germline CDR1 is SQVTM and CDR2 is ANQGSEA. CDR3 amino acids: CSVEPGQPPDTQYF. Written as DNA, the CDR3 is TGCAGCGTTGAACCGGGACAACCCCCTGATACGCAGTATTTT.

Comment on this clone: An end of the junction differs from the germline gene, which may be a read error. The V call is TRBV7-8, the J call TRBJ2-7; D call uncertain. In germline, CDR1 is SGHVS, CDR2 FQNEAQ. The CDR3 covers 11 residues. The CDR3 DNA reads as TGTGCCAGCAGCCCCGATGGCGAGACCCACTTC. It codes for CASSPDGETHF.

The gene calls are TRBV7-6 and TRBJ2-2; no definite D call. The germline CDR1 and CDR2 sequences are SGHVS and FNYEAQ. The CDR3 has 13 residues. The ends were cut back, 6 bases at V and 0 bases at J, with 5 bases in the middle. CDR3 residues: CASRPANTGELFF. The CDR3 DNA reads TGTGCCAGCAGACCGGCGAACACCGGGGAGCTGTTTTTT. Full variable domain (rest looked up from reference TRBV7-6 and TRBJ2-2): GAGVSQSPRYKVTKRGQDVALRCDPISGHVSLYWYRQALGQGPEFLTYFNYEAQQDKSGLPNDRFSAERPEGSISTLTIQRTEQRDSAMYRCASRPANTGELFFGEGSRLTVL.

The chain combines TRBV2 with TRBJ2-1, with 8 bases identical to TRBD2. The trim removed 2 bases at V and 1 base at J, leaving 10 bases unmatched. Germline V gives CDR1 SNHLY, CDR2 FYNNEI. There are 18 residues in the CDR3. CDR3 region: CASSEWVDGGASYNEQFF. CDR3 DNA: TGTGCCAGCAGTGAATGGGTTGACGGGGGGGCTTCCTACAATGAGCAGTTCTTC.

Notes on this clone: The same CDR3 also results from other DNA sequences found in this sample. The chain has TRBV30 and TRBJ1-5; D unresolved. With 0 bases removed from V and 7 bases from J, the gap between germline ends came to 10 bases. Germline values: CDR1 GTSNPN, CDR2 SVGIG (reference sequence). The CDR3 length is 13 residues. CDR3 sequence (DNA): TGTGCCTGGAGTGTAGGTGGTGAGCAGCCCCAGCATTTT. Amino acids: CAWSVGGEQPQHF.

This chain uses TRBV5-1 with TRBJ2-5; D gene unclear. Between the trimmed V and J ends, which lost 0 bases and 4 bases, there was a span of 13 bases. The germline V gene encodes CDR1 SGHRS and CDR2 YFSETQ. The CDR3 spans 15 residues. CDR3 in DNA: TGCGCCAGCAGCTTGGGTGGCCAAAAAGGAGAGACCCAGTACTTC. This gives the protein CASSLGGQKGETQYF.

This chain connects TRBV5-6 to TRBJ2-4; perhaps TRBD2 as D (5 bases). Deletions cut 2 bases from V and 3 bases from J, with 9 bases between. The CDR3 spans 14 residues. From germline, CDR1 is SGHDT and CDR2 YYEEEE. The CDR3 DNA is TGTGCCAGCAGCTTCGGGGTGGTCAAAAACATTCAGTACTTC. It yields the protein CASSFGVVKNIQYF.

The rearrangement joins TRBV5-4 to TRBJ1-1; weak D call: TRBD1 (5 bases). Per the germline V gene, CDR1 is SGHNT and CDR2 is YYREEE (reference sequence). V was pared by 0 bases and J by 1 base, with 13 bases between. The CDR3 totals 16 residues. The CDR3 DNA reads as TGTGCCAGCAGCTTGGGGTTGGGGGGTCAGAACACTGAAGCTTTCTTT. Translation: CASSLGLGGQNTEAFF.

The chain recombines TRBV29-1 with TRBJ2-5; D is perhaps TRBD2 (6 bases). V shed 4 bases and J shed 5 bases, with 11 bases lying between them. The germline CDR1 and CDR2 sequences are SQVTM and ANQGSEA. This CDR3 has 12 residues. CDR3 coding DNA: TGCAGCGTTGCCTCGGGGGAGGAGACCCAGTACTTC. Residues: CSVASGEETQYF.

The V call is TRBV30, the J call TRBJ2-1; 13 nucleotides align to TRBD2. CDR1 and CDR2 from the germline V gene are GTSNPN and SVGIG (reference sequence). CDR3 length equals 16 residues. The V segment lost 1 base and the J segment 9 bases; nucleotides outside the gene matches: 9. CDR3: CAWSAGLAGVRSEQFF. CDR3 sequence (DNA): TGTGCCTGGAGTGCCGGACTAGCGGGGGTACGTTCTGAGCAGTTCTTC. Full variable domain (rest looked up from reference TRBV30 and TRBJ2-1): SQTIHQWPATLVQPVGSPLSLECTVEGTSNPNLYWYRQAAGRGLQLLFYSVGIGQISSEVPQNLSASRPQDRQFILSSKKLLLSDSGFYLCAWSAGLAGVRSEQFFGPGTRLTVL.

The V and J genes are TRBV9 and TRBJ2-3, with D perhaps TRBD2 (5 bases). Trimming took 0 bases from V and 2 from J, leaving 10 bases between them. There are 15 residues in the CDR3. Germline CDR1 reads SGDLS; CDR2 reads YYNGEE. CDR3 sequence (DNA): TGTGCCAGCAGCGTAGGGACTTCCCTCACAGATACGCAGTATTTT. Translating gives CASSVGTSLTDTQYF.

The V call is TRBV18, the J call TRBJ1-6; maybe TRBD1 (5 bases). Germline values: CDR1 KGHSH, CDR2 LQKENI. This CDR3 spans 15 amino acids. Trimming took off 6 bases at V and 6 bases at J, with 15 bases between the two ends. This chain's CDR3 is CASSWDELPNSPLHF. The CDR3 region has the DNA TGTGCCAGCTCTTGGGACGAACTACCTAATTCACCCCTCCACTTT.

The rearrangement links TRBV7-9 to TRBJ2-5; a possible D gene is TRBD1 (5 bases). The germline V gene encodes CDR1 SEHNR and CDR2 FQNEAQ (reference sequence). Deletions cut 5 bases from V and 5 bases from J, with 15 bases between. CDR3 length: 14 residues. In DNA form, the CDR3 reads TGTGCCAGCAGCCTACTGGGGCTTGGGGAGACCCAGTACTTC. Residues: CASSLLGLGETQYF. The entire variable domain, with the rest obtained from reference TRBV7-9 and TRBJ2-5, is as follows: DTGVSQNPRHKITKRGQNVTFRCDPISEHNRLYWYRQTLGQGPEFLTYFQNEAQLEKSRLLSDRFSAERPKGSFSTLEIQRTEQGDSAMYLCASSLLGLGETQYFGPGTRLLVL.

A remark on this clone: This sample includes further DNA sequences coding for the same CDR3. The chain combines TRBV30 with TRBJ1-1; D is uncertain. This CDR3 is 11 amino acids long. Trimming stripped 1 base from V and 3 bases from J, with 3 bases between. Germline values: CDR1 GTSNPN, CDR2 SVGIG (reference sequence). CDR3 sequence (DNA): TGTGCCTGGAGTGGGGACACTGAAGCTTTCTTT. Translation: CAWSGDTEAFF. Full variable domain (missing parts from reference TRBV30 and TRBJ1-1): SQTIHQWPATLVQPVGSPLSLECTVEGTSNPNLYWYRQAAGRGLQLLFYSVGIGQISSEVPQNLSASRPQDRQFILSSKKLLLSDSGFYLCAWSGDTEAFFGQGTRLTVV.

This chain links TRBV29-1 with TRBJ1-1, with 7 nucleotides matching TRBD1. The CDR3 is made up of 14 amino acids. The germline V gene has CDR1 SQVTM and CDR2 ANQGSEA. The J segment lost 0 bases and the V segment lost 4 bases, leaving 5 bases of the junction unmatched. The CDR3 is CSVGQGAMNTEAFF. The CDR3 DNA is TGCAGCGTTGGACAGGGTGCCATGAACACTGAAGCTTTCTTT.